This T cell receptor beta chain is from a study of immune cell composition in non-small cell lung cancer. Study-wide results and limits: Roughly 80% of squamous and 33% of adenocarcinoma cases had tumour-associated clones >0.5%.

Concerning this clone itself: Its antigen remains unknown.

The normal lung sample lay at least 3 cm, and maximally far, from the tumour. V lost 0 bases and J 1 base, leaving 7 bases between the germline ends. The CDR3 consists of 14 residues. Looked up from germline, CDR1 is SGHRS and CDR2 is YFSETQ. Clones were read by immunoSEQ multiplex PCR, and TCRdb kept only the in-frame ones, dropping some. The sample consists of around 6,100 clones, 75% to 80% of them appearing once. Sample: non-adjacent lung tissue. This clonotype was obtained from a human donor with non-small cell lung cancer. The chain is built from TRBV5-1 and TRBJ1-1; possibly TRBD1 for D (5 bases). The CDR3 loop reads CASSLDGGNTEAFF. CDR3 coding DNA: TGCGCCAGCAGCTTGGACGGGGGGAACACTGAAGCTTTCTTT.